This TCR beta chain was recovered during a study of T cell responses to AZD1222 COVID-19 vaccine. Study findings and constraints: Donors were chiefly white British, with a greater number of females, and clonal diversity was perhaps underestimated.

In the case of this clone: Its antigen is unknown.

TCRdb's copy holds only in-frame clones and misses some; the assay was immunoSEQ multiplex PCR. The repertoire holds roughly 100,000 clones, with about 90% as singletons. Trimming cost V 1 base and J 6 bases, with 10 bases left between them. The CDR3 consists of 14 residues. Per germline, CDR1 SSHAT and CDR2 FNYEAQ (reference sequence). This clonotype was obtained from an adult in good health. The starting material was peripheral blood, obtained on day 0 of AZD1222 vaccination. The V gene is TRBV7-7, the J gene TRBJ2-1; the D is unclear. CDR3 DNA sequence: TGTGCCAGCAGCTTAGATAGTGACACCAATGAGCAGTTCTTC. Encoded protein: CASSLDSDTNEQFF.